The subject of this entry is one T cell receptor beta chain. It has no known antigen specificity. Base qualities were left out, and no much larger clone turns up one base away. TCRbeta CDR3 regions were amplified from genomic DNA by means of the immunoSEQ Assay, a bias-controlled multiplex PCR. On the authors' methods: Within the assay, amplification of reference gene primers was used to estimate how many nucleated cells each sample contained. Sequence reads were collapsed and filtered to measure the absolute abundance of every unique TCRbeta CDR3 rearrangement. For each sample, productive Simpson clonality was calculated by taking the square root of Simpson's diversity index across productive rearrangements. In its TCRdb copy, this immuneACCESS table keeps in-frame sequences only and misses some clones. Where compared with another copy, unresolved V genes explain less than half of these, and the others have no known cause. V and J calls and clone size are those listed in that table; D and trimming were worked out from the DNA. Recorded for this sample are under 200,000 clones; 83% of them occurred a single time. The ten top clones hold roughly 1.4% of the sample.

This sample is part of a study of blood T cell repertoires in COVID-19 (dated by TCRdb to the early 2020s). In terms of the full investigation: Collaborator samples came from the United States, Italy and Spain and covered acute and convalescent phases of COVID-19. The prospective study material was composed of cDNA or gDNA derived from T cells, B-cell-depleted T cells, or PBMCs. Subjects who had been exposed to COVID-19, were actively infected with it, or had recovered from it provided the deeply sampled blood TCRbeta repertoires that made up the dataset. The repertoires were made available in a free public database intended to serve as a resource for research on the immune response to SARS-CoV-2. Samples came from the ongoing ImmuneRACE study (first 160 participants) plus 1,254 subjects from 6 global collaborators. A de-identified subject ID, COVID-19 status, age in years and sex were almost always included in the sample metadata. Where available, HLA class I and class II types were obtained from metadata supplied by the sample provider rather than from assay-based typing.

Overall study results and their limits: How much clinical and demographic metadata was included differed by source and by participant, and the metadata was provided uncurated.

The germline V gene sets CDR1 to MDHEN and CDR2 to SYDVKM. The cysteine opens and the phenylalanine closes a CDR3 of 20 amino acids. The sequence is cut down to CDR3 DNA, 60 bases in frame from base 1. The V and J ends are trimmed by 3 bases and 0 bases, leaving 23 bases between them. The collaborating institutions used their own protocols to collect whole blood in K2EDTA tubes. Collaborator samples were shipped for TCRbeta analysis as frozen whole blood, isolated PBMCs, or DNA extracted from either sample type. This sequence uses TRBV28 and TRBJ1-4; the D gene is unclear. The clonotype comes from a human donor in a cohort sampled during active COVID-19. The sequenced sample consisted of peripheral blood. The CDR3 amino acid sequence is: CASSLASWNTGKTTNEKLFF. The DNA sequence is as follows: TGTGCCAGCAGTTTGGCGAGCTGGAACACCGGGAAGACAACTAATGAAAAACTGTTTTTT. Where the CDR3 stops, the reference TRBV28 and TRBJ1-4 genes take over; the full variable domain is DVKVTQSSRYLVKRTGEKVFLECVQDMDHENMFWYRQDPGLGLRLIYFSYDVKMKEKGDIPEGYSVSREKKERFSLILESASTNQTSMYLCASSLASWNTGKTTNEKLFFGSGTQLSVL.